Shown below are 23 T cell receptor beta chains from a single sample sequenced in a study of long-term antiretroviral therapy in people with HIV. Researchers ran immunoSEQ v3.0 at survey level. Clones were sequenced by immunoSEQ multiplex PCR, and TCRdb holds only the in-frame ones, with some missing. The sample carries some 24,000 clones, roughly 83% recorded once. The specimen was unsorted PBMCs, collected 0.7 years before starting antiretroviral therapy. The receptors were gathered from a young man with HIV.

The chain combines TRBV15 with TRBJ1-1; 7 positions agree with TRBD1. V lost 1 base, J lost 3 bases, and 5 bases stayed unmatched. The germline V gene encodes CDR1 LNHNV and CDR2 YYDKDF (reference sequence). CDR3 size: 15 residues. CDR3 residues: CATSRVTGRDTEAFF. Here the CDR3 DNA reads TGTGCCACCAGCAGAGTGACAGGGCGAGACACTGAAGCTTTCTTT.

The V and J genes are TRBV28 and TRBJ1-5, with D possibly TRBD1 on 5 matching bases. The CDR3 loop spans 15 amino acids. Germline-derived CDR1 and CDR2 are MDHEN and SYDVKM. The V and J ends lost 6 bases and 2 bases respectively, with 14 bases between them. CDR3 residues: CASSQDTKGNQPQHF. The CDR3 region has the DNA TGTGCCAGCAGCCAGGACACAAAGGGCAATCAGCCCCAGCATTTT.

The genes are TRBV30 and TRBJ1-5; D ambiguous. V was trimmed by 2 bases and J by 4 bases, leaving 6 bases between them. The CDR3 extends over 12 amino acids. Per germline, CDR1 GTSNPN and CDR2 SVGIG (reference sequence). This CDR3 is CAWSKGNQPQHF. In DNA, the CDR3 is TGTGCCTGGAGTAAAGGTAATCAGCCCCAGCATTTT.

The chain links TRBV29-1 to TRBJ1-5; 10 bases line up with TRBD1. Germline V gene data show CDR1 as SQVTM and CDR2 as ANQGSEA. CDR3 size: 15 residues. V trimming: 5 bases; J trimming: 0 bases; junction bases outside the gene matches: 4. The CDR3 bases are TGCAGCGTTCTCCGGGACAGGGGTAGCAATCAGCCCCAGCATTTT. It is translated as CSVLRDRGSNQPQHF.

The chain uses TRBV27 and TRBJ1-2, with D perhaps TRBD1 (6 bases). The CDR3 has 14 residues. Looked up from germline, CDR1 is MNHEY and CDR2 is SMNVEV (reference sequence). V lost 4 bases and J lost 6, with 15 bases in between. The CDR3 region is CASSYGGAHHGYTF. The CDR3 bases are TGTGCCAGCAGTTACGGGGGGGCCCACCATGGCTACACCTTC.

CDR3 loop: CASTKSDGRVNEQFF. CDR3 DNA: TGTGCCAGCACCAAAAGCGACGGGAGGGTCAATGAGCAGTTCTTC. The rearrangement joins TRBV6-1 to TRBJ2-1, with 8 nucleotides matching TRBD2. Germline lookup yields CDR1 MNHNS and CDR2 SASEGT. Trimming took 7 bases from V and 6 from J; bases not matched to a gene: 11. The CDR3 has 15 residues.

The chain is built from TRBV11-2 and TRBJ2-1; 9 bases map to TRBD1. The CDR3 length is 14 residues. With 5 bases clipped from V and 8 bases from J, the junction kept 7 bases outside the gene matches. CDR1 and CDR2 (germline): SGHAT, FQNNGV. CDR3 bases: TGTGCCAGCAGCACCCGGGACAGGGTGGATGAGCAGTTCTTC. Translation gives CASSTRDRVDEQFF.

V usage is TRBV18 and J usage is TRBJ1-1; no clear D gene. The CDR3 loop spans 16 amino acids. Germline values: CDR1 KGHSH, CDR2 LQKENI. Trimming shortened V by 1 base and J by 2 bases, and 14 bases separated the two germline ends. CDR3 residues: CASSPLGRLINTEAFF. In nucleotides, the CDR3 is TGTGCCAGCTCACCACTCGGACGGTTGATTAACACTGAAGCTTTCTTT. Based on the CDR3 plus reference TRBV18 and TRBJ1-1, the full variable domain is NAGVMQNPRHLVRRRGQEARLRCSPMKGHSHVYWYRQLPEEGLKFMVYLQKENIIDESGMPKERFSAEFPKEGPSILRIQQVVRGDSAAYFCASSPLGRLINTEAFFGQGTRLTVV.

The rearrangement links TRBV19 to TRBJ2-7; D unresolved. The germline V and J ends were trimmed by 9 bases and 0 bases, with 15 bases remaining between them. The CDR3 has 14 amino acids. CDR1 LNHDA and CDR2 SQIVND come from the germline V gene (reference sequence). CDR3 nucleotide sequence: TGTGCCAGCATGAACACCGAAACCTCCTACGAGCAGTACTTC. Translating it yields CASMNTETSYEQYF. Variable domain in full (rest from reference TRBV19 and TRBJ2-7): DGGITQSPKYLFRKEGQNVTLSCEQNLNHDAMYWYRQDPGQGLRLIYYSQIVNDFQKGDIAEGYSVSREKKESFPLTVTSAQKNPTAFYLCASMNTETSYEQYFGPGTRLTVT.

The table lists this clone with a count of one. The CDR3, as DNA: TGTGCCAGCAGTTCCCAGAGCGGGACAGGGCCCTACAATGAGCAGTTCTTC. Translated, it gives CASSSQSGTGPYNEQFF. The J gene is TRBJ2-1, the V gene TRBV27, with TRBD1 identical over 9 bases. The CDR3 consists of 17 residues. Germline V gene data show CDR1 as MNHEY and CDR2 as SMNVEV (reference sequence). The V gene end was trimmed by 4 bases and the J gene end by 2 bases; junction bases not matched to a gene: 9.

The chain couples TRBV23-1 to TRBJ2-7, with 7 bases matching TRBD1. Being an ORF, TRBV23-1 has a function that is uncertain. Unmatched junction bases numbered 2, after V lost 2 bases and J lost 1 base. This CDR3 is 14 amino acids long. The CDR3 is CASSQRGLSYEQYF. The CDR3 DNA is TGCGCCAGCAGTCAAAGGGGGCTTTCCTACGAGCAGTACTTC.

The chain uses TRBV7-2 and TRBJ1-5, with 9 bases aligning to TRBD1. The CDR3 consists of 15 residues. Germline values: CDR1 SGHTA, CDR2 FQGNSA. V was pared by 1 base and J by 2 bases, with 0 bases of the junction left unmatched. The DNA for the CDR3 is TGTGCCAGCAGCTTAGGGGACAGGGGCAATCAGCCCCAGCATTTT. Its protein product is CASSLGDRGNQPQHF. Supplemented by reference TRBV7-2 and TRBJ1-5, the full variable domain reads GAGVSQSPSNKVTEKGKDVELRCDPISGHTALYWYRQSLGQGLEFLIYFQGNSAPDKSGLPSDRFSAERTGGSVSTLTIQRTQQEDSAVYLCASSLGDRGNQPQHFGDGTRLSIL.

CDR3 amino acids: CASSVDGGTRTDTQYF. The CDR3 region has the DNA TGTGCCAGCAGCGTAGATGGGGGCACGCGGACAGATACGCAGTATTTT. This chain joins TRBV9 and TRBJ2-3; a weak D match, TRBD1 (6 bases). Germline V gene sequence: CDR1 SGDLS, CDR2 YYNGEE. The CDR3 extends over 16 amino acids. V was clipped by 0 bases and J by 3 bases, with 14 bases between them.

J is TRBJ1-5 and V is TRBV11-2; D perhaps matches TRBD1 (5 bases). The CDR3 length is 13 residues. Deletions cut 5 bases from V and 7 bases from J, with 12 bases between. Germline V gene data show CDR1 as SGHAT and CDR2 as FQNNGV. In nucleotides, the CDR3 is TGTGCCAGCAGCCCAGGGTTGGGCCAGCCCCAGCATTTT. It encodes CASSPGLGQPQHF.

V and J are TRBV7-9 and TRBJ1-1; D is possibly TRBD1 (6 bases). The CDR3 totals 13 residues. V lost 8 bases to trimming and J lost 5 bases, with 15 bases between them. Looked up from germline, CDR1 is SEHNR and CDR2 is FQNEAQ (reference sequence). CDR3 coding DNA: TGTGCCAGCGACACAGGGATGGGGACTGAAGCTTTCTTT. Amino acid sequence: CASDTGMGTEAFF.

The chain combines TRBV5-1 with TRBJ2-1, with TRBD1 matching over 7 bases. The CDR3 spans 14 residues. The V gene end was trimmed by 0 bases and the J gene end by 8 bases; junction bases not matched to a gene: 5. Germline loops: CDR1 SGHRS, CDR2 YFSETQ. CDR3 in amino acids: CASSLDRGGDEQFF. DNA of the CDR3: TGCGCCAGCAGCTTGGACAGGGGTGGGGATGAGCAGTTCTTC.

This clone has a handful of counts. In DNA form, the CDR3 reads TGTGCCAGCAGTTACTCCCTTGGCGGGACTGAAGCTTTCTTT. It specifies CASSYSLGGTEAFF. V is TRBV6-6 and J is TRBJ1-1; no definite D call. Germline loops: CDR1 MNHNY, CDR2 SVGAGI (reference sequence). The V and J ends lost 0 bases and 5 bases respectively, with 10 bases between them. CDR3 length equals 14 residues.

This chain connects TRBV6-5 to TRBJ1-3, with D unclear. This CDR3 contains 14 residues. V dropped 6 bases and J dropped 2 bases, with 11 bases sitting between them. The germline V gene has CDR1 MNHEY and CDR2 SVGAGI. CDR3 sequence: CASRLRATGNTIYF. The CDR3 nucleotides read TGTGCCAGCAGATTAAGAGCTACTGGAAACACCATATATTTT.

This chain uses TRBV6-1 with TRBJ1-1; perhaps TRBD1 as D (6 bases). CDR3 length: 13 amino acids. In germline, CDR1 is MNHNS, CDR2 SASEGT. With 2 bases removed from V and 8 bases from J, the gap between germline ends came to 12 bases. The DNA for the CDR3 is TGTGCCAGCAGTGAATCTAGGGGGGCGGAAGCTTTCTTT. Translation gives CASSESRGAEAFF.

The rearrangement links TRBV28 to TRBJ2-3; 10 bases are a match to TRBD2. Germline V gene lookup returns CDR1 MDHEN and CDR2 SYDVKM. This CDR3 contains 15 residues. The V segment lost 3 bases and the J segment 4 bases; nucleotides outside the gene matches: 4. Written as DNA, the CDR3 is TGTGCCAGCAGTTTTAGCGGGAGGTCCCCAGATACGCAGTATTTT. Amino acids: CASSFSGRSPDTQYF.

Comment on this clone: At one end the junction does not follow the germline gene, possibly because of a read error. V usage is TRBV7-8 and J usage is TRBJ2-7, with no clear D. This CDR3 has 11 residues. Germline assignment: CDR1 SGHVS and CDR2 FQNEAQ. The CDR3 sequence: CASSLKRSLHF. DNA of the CDR3: TGTGCCAGCAGCCTCAAGAGAAGCTTACACTTC.

The chain is built from TRBV9 and TRBJ1-1, with TRBD1 as a possible D gene (5 bases). The germline V gene has CDR1 SGDLS and CDR2 YYNGEE. Trimming pared 0 bases from V and 4 bases from J, leaving 10 bases between. The length of the CDR3 is 14 residues. The CDR3 reads CASSVEPGLTEAFF. CDR3 in DNA: TGTGCCAGCAGCGTAGAACCAGGGCTCACTGAAGCTTTCTTT.

The chain combines TRBV5-1 with TRBJ2-7; possible D gene TRBD2, 6 bases. Deletions cut 0 bases from V and 1 base from J, with 14 bases between. Germline V gene lookup returns CDR1 SGHRS and CDR2 YFSETQ. The CDR3 extends over 16 amino acids. CDR3 coding DNA: TGCGCCAGCAGCTTGGCCTCTAGCGCTTATTCCTACGAGCAGTACTTC. Translated, it gives CASSLASSAYSYEQYF.